This T cell receptor beta chain originates from a study of blood T cells in healthy people across ages. This clonotype was detected ten times or more. A much larger clone lies a single base off, so this may be a read error. CDR3 size: 14 residues. A J-beta primer mix and a sample-barcoded 5' primer were used in a second PCR of about 7 to 12 cycles. TCRdb fed the 5' RACE reads into MiXCR, producing one record per CDR3 protein. The sample records fewer than 950,000 distinct CDR3 sequences, about 34% being singletons. The receptor was isolated from a man younger than 30 in good health. The sample consisted of blood. This chain connects TRBV12-3 or TRBV12-4 to TRBJ1-6; maybe TRBD1 (5 bases). DNA of the CDR3: TGTGCCAGCACCGCCGGGACGGAAGGTTCACCCCCCCACTTT. Translating it yields CASTAGTEGSPPHF.